This T cell receptor beta chain was sequenced during a study of identical twins. The germline V gene encodes CDR1 DFQATT and CDR2 SNEGSKA (reference sequence). The CDR3 is 13 amino acids. The ends were cut back, 2 bases at V and 8 bases at J, with 10 bases in the middle. Using its own MiXCR run on the 5' RACE reads, TCRdb lists one record per CDR3 protein. The table records fewer than 250,000 distinct CDR3 sequences, around a tenth of them present only once. This clonotype was observed many times. The sequencing input was memory (CD45RO+) T cells sorted from blood. The sequence came from a woman between 18 and 29 years old in good health. V is TRBV20-1 and J is TRBJ1-6; tentative D call: TRBD1 (6 bases). CDR3 DNA: TGCAGTGCTAGAACGGGGGGCGATTCACCCCTCCACTTT. This codes for CSARTGGDSPLHF.